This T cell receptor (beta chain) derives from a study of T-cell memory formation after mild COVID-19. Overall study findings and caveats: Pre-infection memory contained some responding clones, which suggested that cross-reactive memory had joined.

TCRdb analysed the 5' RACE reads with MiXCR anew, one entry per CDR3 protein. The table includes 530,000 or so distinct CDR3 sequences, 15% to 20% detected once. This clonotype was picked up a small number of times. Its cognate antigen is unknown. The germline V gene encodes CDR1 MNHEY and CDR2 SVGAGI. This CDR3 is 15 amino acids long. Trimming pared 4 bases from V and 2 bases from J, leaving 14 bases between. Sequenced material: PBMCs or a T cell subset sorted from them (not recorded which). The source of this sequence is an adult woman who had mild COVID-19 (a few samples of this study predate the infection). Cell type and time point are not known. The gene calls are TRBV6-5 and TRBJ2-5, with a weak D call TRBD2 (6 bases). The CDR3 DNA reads TGTGCCAGCAGTTCCCTGGGGAGCGGGCAAGAGACCCAGTACTTC. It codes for CASSSLGSGQETQYF.